These 13 T cell receptor beta chains were all obtained from the same sample, sequenced in a study of metastatic and nonmetastatic thyroid tumors. None of the patients had undergone any treatment ahead of thyroid surgery. TCRdb re-analyzed the PCR reads using MiXCR. The sample shows 15,000 to 20,000 clones, about 20% of them seen only once. The specimen sequenced was adjacent normal tissue. These receptors all stem from a female donor with papillary thyroid cancer or a benign thyroid nodule (not recorded which). Some clones in this sample may be carry-over from other donors' samples.

The genes are TRBV6-1 and TRBJ2-7; TRBD2 aligns across 8 bases. The V segment lost 6 bases and the J segment 2 bases; nucleotides outside the gene matches: 12. This CDR3 is built from 16 residues. Germline V gives CDR1 MNHNS, CDR2 SASEGT. CDR3 sequence: CASRQYGKAGAYEQYF. CDR3 nucleotides: TGTGCCAGCAGACAATATGGGAAAGCGGGAGCCTACGAGCAGTACTTC.

The V call is TRBV6-1, the J call TRBJ1-2; D call uncertain. The germline V gene has CDR1 MNHNS and CDR2 SASEGT. This CDR3 region has 15 residues. Trimming cost V 3 bases and J 8 bases, with 19 bases left between them. DNA for the CDR3: TGTGCCAGCAGTGATCTCTATACCTATTCCCACGGCTACACCTTC. Translating it yields CASSDLYTYSHGYTF.

The rearrangement links TRBV5-1 to TRBJ2-1, with D possibly matching TRBD2 (5 bases). The germline CDR1 and CDR2 sequences are SGHRS and YFSETQ. The ends were cut back, 1 base at V and 8 bases at J, with 19 bases in the middle. CDR3 size: 16 residues. Written as DNA, the CDR3 is TGCGCCAGCAGCTTGAGCGGTCTAGTAATGGGTCATGAGCAGTTCTTC. It is translated as CASSLSGLVMGHEQFF.

This clone has more than one count but fewer than ten. The same CDR3 also results from other DNA sequences found in this sample. The J gene is TRBJ2-7, the V gene TRBV2; 8 bases are a match to TRBD2. Looked up from germline, CDR1 is SNHLY and CDR2 is FYNNEI. The CDR3 spans 15 residues. J was trimmed by 2 bases and V by 6 bases; bases with no gene match: 9. The CDR3 protein is CASRPGLAGAYEQYF. The CDR3 DNA follows: TGTGCCAGCAGACCCGGACTAGCCGGAGCCTACGAGCAGTACTTC.

A word on this clone: The junction does not match germline at one end; this may be a read error. This chain links TRBV28 with TRBJ2-7; 9 bases agree with TRBD1. CDR3 length equals 15 residues. Per the germline V gene, CDR1 is MDHEN and CDR2 is SYDVKM. The CDR3 nucleotides are TGTTCCAGAACCCACCCGGGACAGGGCCTCTACGACCAGTACTTC. Translation gives CSRTHPGQGLYDQYF.

This clone was seen more than once but under ten times. The chain couples TRBV27 to TRBJ2-3; TRBD2 agrees at 9 bases. V lost 2 bases to trimming and J lost 2 bases; unmatched junction nucleotides: 8. Germline CDR1 is MNHEY and CDR2 is SMNVEV (reference sequence). The CDR3 consists of 17 residues. The DNA for the CDR3 is TGTGCCAGCAGTTTAGTGGGGCTAGCGGGGCTCACAGATACGCAGTATTTT. Its protein is CASSLVGLAGLTDTQYF.

This clone showed up just a few times. The V and J genes are TRBV10-3 and TRBJ2-5; 9 bases line up with TRBD2. Germline lookup yields CDR1 ENHRY and CDR2 SYGVKD. The CDR3 totals 14 residues. V dropped 3 bases and J dropped 5; count of bases not matched to a gene: 4. The CDR3 loop is CAISDPAGGETQYF. As DNA, the CDR3 is TGTGCCATCAGTGACCCCGCGGGAGGGGAGACCCAGTACTTC.

This clone was counted between two and nine times. The chain combines TRBV6-1 with TRBJ1-5, with D perhaps matching TRBD1 (5 bases). This CDR3 contains 16 residues. CDR1 MNHNS and CDR2 SASEGT come from the germline V gene. V was shortened by 0 bases and J by 3 bases, with 12 bases between the two germline ends. The CDR3 DNA reads as TGTGCCAGCAGTGAAGCGCGCGGGGGAAACAATCAGCCCCAGCATTTT. It translates to CASSEARGGNNQPQHF.

As to this clone: The sample has other DNA sequences that encode this CDR3 too. The chain links TRBV20-1 to TRBJ1-1; D uncertain. Germline V gene sequence: CDR1 DFQATT, CDR2 SNEGSKA (reference sequence). CDR3 length equals 13 residues. Trimming left V 6 bases short and J 2 bases short, with 13 bases between. The CDR3 nucleotides read TGCAGTGCACAAGAACACCTTAACACTGAAGCTTTCTTT. Residues: CSAQEHLNTEAFF.

The rearrangement joins TRBV27 to TRBJ2-7; 8 nucleotides align to TRBD2. The germline V gene has CDR1 MNHEY and CDR2 SMNVEV (reference sequence). The V gene end was trimmed by 5 bases and the J gene end by 7 bases; junction bases not matched to a gene: 16. The CDR3 length is 16 residues. The CDR3 nucleotides read TGTGCCAGCAGTCGGGGACTATCGGGAGGGTTGGTGGAGCAGTACTTC. It translates to CASSRGLSGGLVEQYF.

Only a few counts were recorded for this clone. This sequence joins TRBV20-1 and TRBJ2-7; perhaps TRBD2 as D (6 bases). Germline CDR1 DFQATT, CDR2 SNEGSKA (reference sequence). This CDR3 has 14 amino acids. Trimming pared 6 bases from V and 6 bases from J, leaving 21 bases between. For the CDR3, the DNA is TGCAGTGCACAAGGAGGGCGCAAACCTCTCGAGCAGTACTTC. This sequence encodes CSAQGGRKPLEQYF.

The rearrangement uses TRBV5-6 and TRBJ1-4; D perhaps matches TRBD1 (5 bases). Germline V gives CDR1 SGHDT, CDR2 YYEEEE. V was cut by 0 bases and J by 7 bases, with 13 bases left in between. This CDR3 is 15 amino acids long. The CDR3 DNA follows: TGTGCCAGCAGCTTGGTTGGGGGGAGCGGTGAAAAACTGTTTTTT. It translates to CASSLVGGSGEKLFF.

This clone was seen only a few times. This chain uses TRBV2 with TRBJ2-1, with D possibly TRBD2 on 5 matching bases. Germline-derived CDR1 and CDR2 are SNHLY and FYNNEI. Trimming stripped 5 bases from V and 8 bases from J, with 7 bases between. The CDR3 loop spans 11 amino acids. CDR3 in amino acids: CASSQRDEQFF. For the CDR3, the DNA is TGTGCCAGCAGTCAGAGGGATGAGCAGTTCTTC. The complete variable domain, with remaining parts taken from reference TRBV2 and TRBJ2-1, reads EPEVTQTPSHQVTQMGQEVILRCVPISNHLYFYWYRQILGQKVEFLVSFYNNEISEKSEIFDDQFSVERPDGSNFTLKIRSTKLEDSAMYFCASSQRDEQFFGPGTRLTVL.